The present entry profiles one TCR beta chain with its context. Its target is unknown. CDR3 size: 15 residues. V was clipped by 6 bases and J by 4 bases, with 18 bases between them. Looked up from germline, CDR1 is MDHEN and CDR2 is SYDVKM. TCRdb independently ran MiXCR on the 5' RACE reads; one entry per CDR3 protein. The sample shows 250,000 to 300,000 distinct CDR3 sequences, approximately 8.3% of them seen only once. This sample stems from a study of identical twins. Study findings and constraints: Insertions ran lower in abundant cord blood beta clonotypes, though not in memory repertoires. Models underestimated TCR alpha sharing (out-of-frame) in monozygotic twins.

This sample also belongs to another study, concerning yellow fever vaccine responses in identical twins.

V is TRBV28 and J is TRBJ1-1; TRBD1 is a possible D gene (5 bases). The sample taken for sequencing was CD8+ T cells sorted from blood. The receptor comes from a woman between 18 and 29 years old in good health. The chain's CDR3 is CASSLSAGGSTEAFF. CDR3 DNA: TGTGCCAGCAGCCTATCCGCCGGGGGGAGCACTGAAGCTTTCTTT.